The source of this T cell receptor beta chain is a study of T cells after yellow fever vaccination. Looking at the study overall: SMART-Seq v4 Ultra Low Input handled preparation of low-cell-number fractions.

The V end was cut by 1 base, the J end by 7 bases, with 16 bases between. The CDR3 has 14 residues. Germline V gene data show CDR1 as DFQATT and CDR2 as SNEGSKA (reference sequence). From the 5' RACE reads, TCRdb called clonotypes with MiXCR, one entry per CDR3 protein. The sample consists of around 120,000 distinct CDR3 sequences, 13% to 15% of them appearing once. This TCR was sampled from a man aged 18 to 30 who received the YFV17D yellow fever vaccine. The sequencing here drew on CD8+ T cells sorted from PBMCs, taken 5 days after the yellow fever booster vaccination. The V call is TRBV20-1, the J call TRBJ1-1; D unresolved. CDR3 loop: CSARATPLRNEAFF. CDR3 bases: TGCAGTGCTAGAGCGACACCTCTAAGAAATGAAGCTTTCTTT.